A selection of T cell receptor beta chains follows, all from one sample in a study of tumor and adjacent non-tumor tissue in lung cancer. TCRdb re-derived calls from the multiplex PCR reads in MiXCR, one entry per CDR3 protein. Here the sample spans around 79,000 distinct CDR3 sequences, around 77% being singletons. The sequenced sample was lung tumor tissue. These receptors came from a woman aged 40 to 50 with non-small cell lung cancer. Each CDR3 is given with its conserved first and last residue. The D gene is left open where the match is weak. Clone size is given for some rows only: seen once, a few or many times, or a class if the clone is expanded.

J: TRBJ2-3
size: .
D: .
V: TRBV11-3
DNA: TGTGATAGCAGCATTCGAACAGAGGGAAGGATAGATACGCAGTATTTT
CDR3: CDSSIRTEGRIDTQYF

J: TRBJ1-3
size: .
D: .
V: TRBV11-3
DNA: TGTACCAGGAGCTTAGATCCCAGTGGCACCATATATTTT
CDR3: CTRSLDPSGTIYF

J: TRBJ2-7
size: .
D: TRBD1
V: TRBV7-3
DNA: TGTGCCAGCAGCTTGCAAGGGACAGGGGTATACAAGCAGTACTTC
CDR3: CASSLQGTGVYKQYF

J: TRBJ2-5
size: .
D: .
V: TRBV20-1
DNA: TGCAGTGCTCCGAGGGAGGCAGGGCTAGAGACCCAGTGCTTC
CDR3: CSAPREAGLETQCF

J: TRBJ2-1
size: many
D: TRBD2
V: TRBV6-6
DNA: TGTGCCAGCAGCTCCGGGACTAGCGGCTACAATGAGCAGTTCTTC
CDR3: CASSSGTSGYNEQFF

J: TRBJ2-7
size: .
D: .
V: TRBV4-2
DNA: TGTGCCAGCAGCCAAGATTATGCTAGCTGCGGGGCTACCTACGAGCAGTATTTC
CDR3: CASSQDYASCGATYEQYF

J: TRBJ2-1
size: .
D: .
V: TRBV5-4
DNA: TGTGGCAGCAGCGCGACTAGCAATGAGCAGTTCTTC
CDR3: CGSSATSNEQFF

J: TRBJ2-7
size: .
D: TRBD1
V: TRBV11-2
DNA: TGTGTCAGCAGTCAGGGACAGGGGGCCTACGAGCAGTACTTC
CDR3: CVSSQGQGAYEQYF

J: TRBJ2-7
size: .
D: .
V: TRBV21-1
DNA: TGTGCCAGCAGCAGCCCGACAGGACTTTCCAACGAGCAGTACTTC
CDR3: CASSSPTGLSNEQYF

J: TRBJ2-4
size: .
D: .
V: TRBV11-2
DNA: TGTGCCAGCAGCCAAACCGGGATAGAAAACATTCAGTACTTC
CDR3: CASSQTGIENIQYF

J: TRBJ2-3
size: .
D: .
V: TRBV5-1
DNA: TGCGCCATCAGCTTGGTTAGTAGCACACGGGATACGCAGTATTTT
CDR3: CAISLVSSTRDTQYF

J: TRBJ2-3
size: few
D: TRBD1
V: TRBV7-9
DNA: TGTGCCAGCAGCTTTGGGGGCGGAAAGGGGGCAGAAGATACGCAGTATTTT
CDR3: CASSFGGGKGAEDTQYF

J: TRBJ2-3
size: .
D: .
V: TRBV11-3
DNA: TGTGCCAACAGTCCGGGACTGGCGGACACAGATACGCAGTATTTC
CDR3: CANSPGLADTDTQYF

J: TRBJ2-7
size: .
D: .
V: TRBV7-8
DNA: TGTGCCAGCAGCTTAGGCCCTCTTTCCCTCTGTGAGCAGTACTTC
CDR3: CASSLGPLSLCEQYF

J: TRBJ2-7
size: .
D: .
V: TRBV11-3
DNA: TGTGTCAGCAACCCTACAGGGACCTACCAGTACTTC
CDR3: CVSNPTGTYQYF

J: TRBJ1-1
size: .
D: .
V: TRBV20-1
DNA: TGCAGTGCTACCTGGACAGTGAACACTGAAGCTTTCTTT
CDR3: CSATWTVNTEAFF

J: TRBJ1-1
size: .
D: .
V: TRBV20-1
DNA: TGCAGTGCCCCTTACAAGGGGGTAGGAATTGAAACTTTCTTT
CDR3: CSAPYKGVGIETFF

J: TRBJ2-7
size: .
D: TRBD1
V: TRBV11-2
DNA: TGTGCCAGCAGGATGACAGGGTACGGGCAGTACTTC
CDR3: CASRMTGYGQYF

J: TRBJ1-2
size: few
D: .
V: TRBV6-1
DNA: TGTGCCAGCAATGATGGTAGGGCCGCTAATGGCCACACCTTC
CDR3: CASNDGRAANGHTF

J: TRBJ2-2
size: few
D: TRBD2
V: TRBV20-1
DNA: TGCAGTGCTAGACGCGGGACTAGCGGGAGTGGCACCGGGGAGCTGTTTTTT
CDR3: CSARRGTSGSGTGELFF

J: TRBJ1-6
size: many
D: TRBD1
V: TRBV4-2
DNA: TGTGCCAGCAGTCCCAGTCAGACAGGGAGAAATTCACCCCTCCACTTT
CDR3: CASSPSQTGRNSPLHF

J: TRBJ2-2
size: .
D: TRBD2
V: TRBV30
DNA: TGTGCCTGGAGGACTAGCGGGTTGAACACCGGGAAGTTGTCTTTT
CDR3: CAWRTSGLNTGKLSF

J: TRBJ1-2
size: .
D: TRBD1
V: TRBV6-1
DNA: TGTGCTAGCAGAGAAACAGGGGCTCCTAGCTATGGCTACACCTTC
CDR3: CASRETGAPSYGYTF